These T cell receptor beta chains were read from a single sample in a study of T cell responses to AZD1222 COVID-19 vaccine. TCRdb keeps only in-frame clones here, not all; method: immunoSEQ multiplex PCR. The table lists roughly 150,000 clones, approximately 89% of them singletons. Sequencing used peripheral blood, obtained on day 0 of MenACWY control vaccination. The origin of the receptors is an adult in good health. The CDR3 runs from the conserved cysteine through the conserved F or W. The order of the fields is V gene, J gene, clone size, D gene, CDR3 DNA, CDR3 protein. D genes are given only for firm matches. Only some rows state a clone size, as once, few, many or a class for expanded clones.

TRBV11-3,TRBJ1-1,-,-,TGTGCCAGCAGCTTACAAGGACCAAAACTAAATGAAGCTTTCTTT,CASSLQGPKLNEAFF
TRBV9,TRBJ2-3,once,-,TGTGCCAGCAGCGTCCGTAGCGGAACAGATACGCAGTATTTT,CASSVRSGTDTQYF
TRBV19,TRBJ1-3,-,-,TGTGCCAGTAGTAGAAGGGTCTCTGGAAACACCATATATTTT,CASSRRVSGNTIYF
TRBV11-3,TRBJ1-1,few,TRBD1,TGTGCCAGCAGCTGGGACAGGGGGGCGACTGAAGCTTTCTTT,CASSWDRGATEAFF
TRBV9,TRBJ2-2,-,TRBD2,TGTGCCAGCAGCGTAGGGGTACTAGCGGGGGTGACCGGGGAGCTGTTTTTT,CASSVGVLAGVTGELFF
TRBV7-2,TRBJ1-2,-,-,TGTGCCAGCAGCTTAGAGAGGAAGAACTATGGCTACACCTTC,CASSLERKNYGYTF
TRBV30,TRBJ1-3,-,-,TGTGCCTGGAGTCAATCTGGAAACACCATATATTTT,CAWSQSGNTIYF
TRBV7-9,TRBJ2-7,-,-,TGTGCCAGCAGCCTGTTCGGAACCTACGAGCAGTACTTC,CASSLFGTYEQYF
TRBV4-1,TRBJ1-4,-,-,TGCGCCAGCAGCCCTACAGGGAGAGGTGAAAAACTGTTTTTT,CASSPTGRGEKLFF
TRBV7-3,TRBJ2-2,-,-,TGTGCCAGCAGCTTGGTGCCGGGGGGCTACACCGGGGAGCTGTTTTTT,CASSLVPGGYTGELFF
TRBV13,TRBJ1-2,-,TRBD1,TGTGCCAGCAGCGTACGGGACAGGGGGTCTCGTGGCTACACCTTC,CASSVRDRGSRGYTF
TRBV28,TRBJ1-2,-,-,TGTGCCAGCAGTTTGGCGGACTATGGCTACACCTTC,CASSLADYGYTF
TRBV4-1,TRBJ1-1,-,TRBD1,TGCGCCAGCAGCCACCCTGACAGGGGGGCTGAAGCTTTCTTT,CASSHPDRGAEAFF
TRBV30,TRBJ2-5,few,-,TGTGCCTGGAGTGGGGCTCCCCAAGAGACCCAGTACTTC,CAWSGAPQETQYF
TRBV6-2/TRBV6-3,TRBJ2-4,-,TRBD2,TGTGCCAGCAGTTCGGACAGCGGGGGCATTCAGTACTTC,CASSSDSGGIQYF
TRBV10-3,TRBJ1-4,-,TRBD1,TGTGCCATCGGGGGGGACAGGCTTGCAACTAATGAAAAACTGTTTTTT,CAIGGDRLATNEKLFF
TRBV28,TRBJ2-7,-,-,TGTGCCAGCAGTTCCCCCTTTGGCAGCGACGACGAGCAGTACTTC,CASSSPFGSDDEQYF
TRBV7-9,TRBJ1-5,-,TRBD1,TGTGCCAGCAGCTCGGGGACAGCCACTCAGCCCCAGCATTTT,CASSSGTATQPQHF
TRBV29-1,TRBJ1-4,once,TRBD1,TGCAGCGCACAGGACAGGGGTAGTGAAAAACTGTTTTTT,CSAQDRGSEKLFF
TRBV30,TRBJ1-3,-,-,TGTGCCTGGAGTGTTGGGGGGGGAAACACCATATATTTT,CAWSVGGGNTIYF
TRBV14,TRBJ1-6,-,-,TGTGCCAGCAGCCCCCTGAGGTCAGAGGGATCACCCCTCCACTTT,CASSPLRSEGSPLHF
TRBV7-3,TRBJ2-1,-,TRBD2,TGTGCCAGCAGCTCGACTAGCCGTGAGCAGTTCTTC,CASSSTSREQFF
TRBV5-4,TRBJ2-7,-,TRBD2,TGTGCCAGCAGCCCCTCAGCGGGGGGGATCTCCTACGAGCAGTACTTC,CASSPSAGGISYEQYF
TRBV4-3,TRBJ2-7,-,-,TGCGCCAGCAGCCAAGCCGGCAGCCCACAGGTAGAGCAGTACTTC,CASSQAGSPQVEQYF
TRBV5-1,TRBJ1-1,-,-,TGCGCCAGCAGCTTGTCTACAGGCGACACTGAAGCTTTCTTT,CASSLSTGDTEAFF
TRBV28,TRBJ2-7,-,-,TGTGCCAGCAGCCGAAGTGGAGCCTACGAGCAGTACTTC,CASSRSGAYEQYF
TRBV7-9,TRBJ1-3,-,TRBD1,TGTGCTTCCATCCCGGGGGGACAGTCTGGAAACACCATATATTTT,CASIPGGQSGNTIYF